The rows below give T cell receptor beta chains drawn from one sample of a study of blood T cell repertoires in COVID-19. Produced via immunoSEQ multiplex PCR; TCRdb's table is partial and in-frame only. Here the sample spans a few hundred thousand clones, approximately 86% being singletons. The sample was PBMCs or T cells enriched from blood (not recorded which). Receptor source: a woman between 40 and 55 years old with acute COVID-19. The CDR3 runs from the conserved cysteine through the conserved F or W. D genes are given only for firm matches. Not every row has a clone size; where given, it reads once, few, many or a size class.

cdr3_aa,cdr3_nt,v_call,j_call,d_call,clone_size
CASSLGAGSGTDTQYF,TGTGCCAGCAGCTTAGGGGCCGGGAGTGGCACAGATACGCAGTATTTT,TRBV7-2,TRBJ2-3,-,-
CASSSATGGSTQYF,TGTGCCAGCAGCTCTGCGACAGGGGGGTCGACCCAGTACTTC,TRBV7-9,TRBJ2-5,TRBD1,-
CATVLDRMNTEAFF,TGTGCCACCGTACTAGACAGGATGAACACTGAAGCTTTCTTT,TRBV15,TRBJ1-1,-,-
CASSGTGGSNQPQHF,TGTGCCAGCAGCGGGACAGGGGGGAGCAATCAGCCCCAGCATTTT,TRBV11-2,TRBJ1-5,TRBD1,-
CASSEPGLAGDIQYF,TGTGCCAGCAGTGAACCGGGACTAGCGGGGGACATTCAGTACTTC,TRBV2,TRBJ2-4,TRBD2,-
CASSLTRDSIEQYF,TGTGCCAGCAGCTTGACGCGGGATTCGATAGAGCAGTACTTC,TRBV5-6,TRBJ2-7,-,-
CASSEATGDVEETQYF,TGTGCCAGCAGTGAAGCGACCGGGGATGTGGAAGAGACCCAGTACTTC,TRBV2,TRBJ2-5,-,few
CASSQGRYEAFF,TGTGCCAGCAGCCAGGGGAGATATGAAGCTTTCTTT,TRBV14,TRBJ1-1,-,-
CASSPTGEQPQHF,TGTGCCAGCAGCCCAACAGGGGAGCAGCCCCAGCATTTT,TRBV7-9,TRBJ1-5,TRBD1,-
CASSLPGGGTDTQYF,TGTGCCAGCAGTTTACCGGGAGGGGGAACAGATACGCAGTATTTT,TRBV28,TRBJ2-3,TRBD2,-
CSVASNLRTF,TGCAGTGTCGCTAGTAACTTGCGTACCTTC,TRBV20-1,TRBJ1-2,-,-
CASSLAGGSSEQFF,TGCGCCAGCAGCTTGGCGGGGGGGTCCAGCGAGCAGTTCTTC,TRBV5-1,TRBJ2-1,TRBD2,-
CANEGGQPQHF,TGTGCCAACGAAGGGGGACAGCCCCAGCATTTT,TRBV7-3,TRBJ1-5,-,-
CATSKAGAGQGAYEQYF,TGTGCCACCAGCAAAGCGGGGGCGGGACAGGGGGCCTACGAGCAGTACTTC,TRBV21-1,TRBJ2-7,-,-
CASSLVVRDTEAFF,TGTGCCAGCAGCTTGGTGGTGAGGGACACTGAAGCTTTCTTT,TRBV7-9,TRBJ1-1,-,-
CATGTSGSLADTQYF,TGTGCCACCGGGACTAGCGGGAGTCTGGCAGATACGCAGTATTTT,TRBV10-3,TRBJ2-3,TRBD2,-
CASSQVSTSSNEQFF,TGCGCCAGCAGCCAAGTTTCGACTAGTAGCAATGAGCAGTTCTTC,TRBV4-1,TRBJ2-1,-,-
CASSLTSGELFF,TGTGCCAGCAGTTTGACTAGCGGGGAGCTGTTTTTT,TRBV27,TRBJ2-2,-,-
CASSQATGGASEKLFF,TGCGCCAGCAGCCAAGCAACAGGGGGCGCCTCTGAAAAACTGTTTTTT,TRBV4-3,TRBJ1-4,TRBD1,-
CASSPDGNIQYF,TGTGCCAGCTCACCTGACGGGAACATTCAGTACTTC,TRBV18,TRBJ2-4,-,-
CASSPIRGVTEAFF,TGTGCCAGCAGCCCCATACGGGGGGTGACTGAAGCTTTCTTT,TRBV3-1/TRBV3-2,TRBJ1-1,-,-
CASSSDGSEQYF,TGTGCCAGCAGCTCCGACGGGAGCGAGCAGTACTTC,TRBV7-3,TRBJ2-7,-,-
CASSPQLNRGRKTYEQYF,TGTGCCAGCAGCCCACAACTCAACAGGGGGCGGAAGACCTACGAGCAGTACTTC,TRBV27,TRBJ2-7,TRBD1,-
CASSRGMGRNEKLFF,TGTGCCAGCAGCCGGGGCATGGGGCGGAATGAAAAACTGTTTTTT,TRBV3-1/TRBV3-2,TRBJ1-4,-,once
CASRAGSRETQYF,TGTGCCAGCAGGGCAGGGTCGAGGGAGACCCAGTACTTC,TRBV27,TRBJ2-5,-,-
CASSSGVAPEQYF,TGTGCCAGCAGCTCAGGGGTAGCCCCCGAGCAGTACTTC,TRBV9,TRBJ2-7,-,-
CASSLEASNANTGELFF,TGTGCCAGCAGCTTAGAAGCTTCTAACGCGAACACCGGGGAGCTGTTTTTT,TRBV7-6,TRBJ2-2,-,-